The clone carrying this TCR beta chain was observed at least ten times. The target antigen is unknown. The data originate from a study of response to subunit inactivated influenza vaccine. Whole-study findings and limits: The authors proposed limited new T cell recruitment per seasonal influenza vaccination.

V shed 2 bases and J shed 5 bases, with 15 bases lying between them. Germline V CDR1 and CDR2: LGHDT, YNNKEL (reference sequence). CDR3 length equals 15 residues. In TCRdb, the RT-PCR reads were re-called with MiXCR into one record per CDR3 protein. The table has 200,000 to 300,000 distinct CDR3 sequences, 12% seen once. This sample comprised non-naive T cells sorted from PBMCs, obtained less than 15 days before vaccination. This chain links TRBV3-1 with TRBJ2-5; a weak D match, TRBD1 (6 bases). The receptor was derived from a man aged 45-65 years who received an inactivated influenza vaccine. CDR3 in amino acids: CASSQRDTKRETQYF. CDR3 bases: TGTGCCAGCAGCCAACGGGACACAAAGAGGGAGACCCAGTACTTC.